Listed below are T cell receptor beta chains from one sample, sequenced in a study of shared clonotypes between healthy human individuals. Libraries were prepared by immunoSEQ multiplex PCR; TCRdb keeps only in-frame clonotypes and omits some of them. The sample consists of about 990,000 clones, 75% to 80% of them appearing once. The sequenced sample was memory CD4+ T cells from PBMCs. Receptors originate from a man aged 18 to 30 in good health. Some clones in this sample may be carry-over from other donors' samples. Both conserved end residues are part of each CDR3. A D gene is named only where the DNA matches it firmly. The size entry is marked missing in some rows and otherwise reads once, few, many or a size class.

TRBJ2-7,NA,NA,TRBV27,TGTGCCAGCAGTCTCAGTCAGTTCCCCTCCTACGAGCAGTACTTC,CASSLSQFPSYEQYF
TRBJ1-3,NA,NA,TRBV19,TGTGCCAGTAGTATAGATACGGGACGGATCTCTGGAAACACCATATATTTT,CASSIDTGRISGNTIYF
TRBJ2-1,TRBD2,NA,TRBV5-1,TGCGCCAGCAGCTTATCCGGGACTAGCGGGAGGGCCCTTCACCCTCACAATGAGCAGTTCTTC,CASSLSGTSGRALHPHNEQFF
TRBJ2-1,TRBD1,NA,TRBV18,TGTGCCAGCTCACTTGGGACAGATTCCCCCCCCTTCTATTTCTACAATGAGCAGTTCTTC,CASSLGTDSPPFYFYNEQFF
TRBJ2-6,NA,few,TRBV28,TGTGCCAGCATCTCCCCGTGGGGGGCCAACGTCCTGACTTTC,CASISPWGANVLTF
TRBJ2-2,TRBD2,NA,TRBV29-1,TGCAGCGTTGGAGGACTAGCATTCGCGAACACCGGGGAGCTGTTTTTT,CSVGGLAFANTGELFF
TRBJ1-2,NA,NA,TRBV19,TGTGCCAGTAGTATCTCCTGGTCAATAAGCAACTATGGCTACACCTTC,CASSISWSISNYGYTF
TRBJ2-7,TRBD1,NA,TRBV10-3,TGTGCCATCAGCGGAGGACAGGGTAGCTCGCAGTACTTC,CAISGGQGSSQYF
TRBJ1-1,NA,NA,TRBV27,TGTGCCAGCAGTTCACAGGCGGAAGGGGAAGCTTTCTTT,CASSSQAEGEAFF
TRBJ1-2,NA,NA,TRBV30,TGTGCCTGGAGTGACGTCTATGGCTACACCTTC,CAWSDVYGYTF
TRBJ2-7,NA,NA,TRBV4-2,TGTGCCAGCAGCCGTTTATTGGACCTTACCTACGAGCAGTACTTC,CASSRLLDLTYEQYF
TRBJ1-5,NA,NA,TRBV7-2,TGTGCCAGCAGCTTACCGGGGGGCGGTAATCAGCCCCAGCATTTT,CASSLPGGGNQPQHF
TRBJ1-2,NA,NA,TRBV19,TGTGCCACCTCAGACAGCTTCTATGGCTACACCTTC,CATSDSFYGYTF
TRBJ1-4,TRBD1,few,TRBV27,TGTGCCAGCAGTTCAATAACAGGGGGCGGAGGTGAAAAACTGTTTTTT,CASSSITGGGGEKLFF